The clone carrying this T cell receptor beta chain turned up a few times. The data originate from a study of early T cells in non-severe SARS-CoV-2 infection. About the study: Sequencing of unsorted whole blood was done on bulk RNA, leaving chains unpaired.

V gave up 5 bases and J gave up 5 bases; unmatched junction bases: 6. The CDR3 contains 14 residues. Germline V gene sequence: CDR1 LNHDA, CDR2 SQIVND (reference sequence). Individual cDNA molecules were tagged with unique molecular identifiers, the study reported. TCRdb re-called the 5' RACE reads with MiXCR, one entry per CDR3 protein. This table has more than 15,000 distinct CDR3 sequences, about 5% appearing once. Sample: whole blood, taken at baseline. The sequence came from an adult who was a healthcare worker with PCR-confirmed SARS-CoV-2 infection or an uninfected control (not recorded which). V and J are TRBV19 and TRBJ2-5; 9 bases are a match to TRBD2. CDR3 coding DNA: TGTGCCAGTAGTGCCCGCACTAGCGGGGAGACCCAGTACTTC. Its translation: CASSARTSGETQYF.